A selection of T cell receptor beta chains follows, all from one sample in a study of T cells after yellow fever vaccination. TCRdb re-called the 5' RACE reads through MiXCR, storing one row per CDR3 protein. The profile shows over 300,000 distinct CDR3 sequences, roughly 3.5% of them singletons. The sample in question was PBMCs, obtained on the day of the yellow fever booster vaccination. These receptors came from a man aged 18-30 years who received the YFV17D yellow fever vaccine. The conserved cysteine and the conserved F or W are not part of the CDR3 here.

v_call	j_call	cdr3_aa
TRBV29-1	TRBJ2-3	SVEDWGGGHSASDTQY
TRBV24-1	TRBJ2-1	ATMGQGRRGVYEQF
TRBV2	TRBJ2-3	ASSEASFADTQY
TRBV5-1	TRBJ2-5	ASSLGPGLAETQY
TRBV5-6	TRBJ2-1	ASSLLLTGFDEQF
TRBV7-9	TRBJ2-2	ASSSPSGGNTGELF
TRBV7-9	TRBJ2-6	ASSSGQGRSGANVLT
TRBV12-3/TRBV12-4	TRBJ1-4	ASSLFSTAGGGEKLF
TRBV7-9	TRBJ1-2	ASSFRPQGGYGYT
TRBV24-1	TRBJ2-1	ATSDFGGAAYNEQF
TRBV5-5	TRBJ2-5	ASSSPRGRETQY
TRBV5-1	TRBJ2-3	ASSSETAGFTDTQY
TRBV19	TRBJ2-1	ASSRTGTSLDEQF
TRBV3-1	TRBJ2-3	ASSQVRGPRDTQY
TRBV30	TRBJ2-2	AWSLGAAGELF
TRBV12-3/TRBV12-4	TRBJ1-2	ASSPFQGLYGYT
TRBV14	TRBJ2-7	ASSLGQGLEY
TRBV7-3	TRBJ2-3	ASSLQDLDTQY
TRBV20-1	TRBJ2-1	SRTGARYNEQF
TRBV18	TRBJ1-1	ASSQGTGNMNTEAF
TRBV12-3/TRBV12-4	TRBJ2-3	ASSVRQRPTDTQY
TRBV7-9	TRBJ2-2	ASSRQAANTGELF
TRBV15	TRBJ1-5	ATSRRDREYGQPQH
TRBV5-1	TRBJ1-1	ASSLVYRGTDTEAF
TRBV6-5	TRBJ2-5	ASSGGSSGQETQY
TRBV7-8	TRBJ1-1	ASSFPKTGGNTEAF
TRBV5-1	TRBJ1-2	ASSLGMGSGYT
TRBV10-3	TRBJ1-2	AIGSGQGTDGYT